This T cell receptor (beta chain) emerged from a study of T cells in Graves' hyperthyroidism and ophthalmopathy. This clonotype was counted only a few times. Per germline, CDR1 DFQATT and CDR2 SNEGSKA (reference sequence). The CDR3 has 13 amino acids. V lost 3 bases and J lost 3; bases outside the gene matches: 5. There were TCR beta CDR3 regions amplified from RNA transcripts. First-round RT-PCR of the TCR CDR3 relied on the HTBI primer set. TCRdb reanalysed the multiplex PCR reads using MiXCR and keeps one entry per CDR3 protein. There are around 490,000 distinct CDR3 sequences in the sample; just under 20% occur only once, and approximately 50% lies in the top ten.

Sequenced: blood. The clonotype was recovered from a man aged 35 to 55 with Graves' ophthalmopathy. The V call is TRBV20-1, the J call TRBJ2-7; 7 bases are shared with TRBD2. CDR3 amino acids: CSASGLAVYEQYF. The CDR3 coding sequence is TGCAGTGCTAGCGGTCTAGCGGTCTACGAGCAGTACTTC.